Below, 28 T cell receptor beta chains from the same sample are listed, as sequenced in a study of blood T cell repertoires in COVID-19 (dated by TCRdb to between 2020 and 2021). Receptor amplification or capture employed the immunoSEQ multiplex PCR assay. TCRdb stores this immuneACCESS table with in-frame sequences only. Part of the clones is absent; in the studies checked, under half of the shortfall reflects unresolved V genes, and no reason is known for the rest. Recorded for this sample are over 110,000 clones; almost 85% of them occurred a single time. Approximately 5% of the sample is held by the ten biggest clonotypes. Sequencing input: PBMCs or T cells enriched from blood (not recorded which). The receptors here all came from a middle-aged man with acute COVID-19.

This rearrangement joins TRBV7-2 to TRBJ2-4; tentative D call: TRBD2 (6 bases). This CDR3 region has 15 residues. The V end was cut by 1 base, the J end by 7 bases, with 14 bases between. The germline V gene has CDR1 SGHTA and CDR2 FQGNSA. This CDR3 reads CASSLDVLARNIQYF. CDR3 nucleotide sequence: TGTGCCAGCAGCTTAGATGTTCTAGCGCGGAACATTCAGTACTTC.

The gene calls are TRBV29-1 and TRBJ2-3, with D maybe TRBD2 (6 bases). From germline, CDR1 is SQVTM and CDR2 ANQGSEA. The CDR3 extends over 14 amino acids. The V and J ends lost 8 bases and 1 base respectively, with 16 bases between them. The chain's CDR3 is CSTESAGRTDTQYF. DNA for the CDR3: TGCAGCACTGAATCGGCGGGACGCACAGATACGCAGTATTTT.

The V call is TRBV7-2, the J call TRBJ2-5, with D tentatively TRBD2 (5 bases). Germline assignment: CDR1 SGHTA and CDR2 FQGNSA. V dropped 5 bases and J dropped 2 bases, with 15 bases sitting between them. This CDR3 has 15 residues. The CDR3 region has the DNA TGTGCCAGCAGCCAGACCCGACTATATCAAGAGACCCAGTACTTC. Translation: CASSQTRLYQETQYF. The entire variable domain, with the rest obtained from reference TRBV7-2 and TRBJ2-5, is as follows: GAGVSQSPSNKVTEKGKDVELRCDPISGHTALYWYRQSLGQGLEFLIYFQGNSAPDKSGLPSDRFSAERTGGSVSTLTIQRTQQEDSAVYLCASSQTRLYQETQYFGPGTRLLVL.

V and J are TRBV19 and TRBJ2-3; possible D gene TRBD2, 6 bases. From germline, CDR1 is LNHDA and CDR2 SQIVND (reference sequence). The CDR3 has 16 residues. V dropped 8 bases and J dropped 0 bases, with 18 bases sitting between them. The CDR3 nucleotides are TGTGCCAGTTCACCCCGACGCGGGGAGAGCACAGATACGCAGTATTTT. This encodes CASSPRRGESTDTQYF.

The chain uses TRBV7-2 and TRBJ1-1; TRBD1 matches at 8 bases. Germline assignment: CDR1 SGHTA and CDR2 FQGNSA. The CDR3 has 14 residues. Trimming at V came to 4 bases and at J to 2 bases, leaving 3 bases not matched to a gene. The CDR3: CASSSQGANTEAFF. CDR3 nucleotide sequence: TGTGCCAGCAGCTCCCAGGGGGCTAACACTGAAGCTTTCTTT.

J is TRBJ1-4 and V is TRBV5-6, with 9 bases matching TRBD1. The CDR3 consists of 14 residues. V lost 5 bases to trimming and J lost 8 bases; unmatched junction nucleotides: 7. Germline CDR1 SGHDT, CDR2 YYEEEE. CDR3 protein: CASRKQGADEKLFF. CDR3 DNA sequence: TGTGCCAGCAGGAAACAGGGGGCGGACGAAAAACTGTTTTTT.

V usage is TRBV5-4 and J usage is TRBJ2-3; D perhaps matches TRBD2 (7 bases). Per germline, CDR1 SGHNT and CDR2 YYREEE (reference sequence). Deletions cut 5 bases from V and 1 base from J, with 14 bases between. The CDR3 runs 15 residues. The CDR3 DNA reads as TGTGCCAGCAGATGGGAGGGGGGAGGCACAGATACGCAGTATTTT. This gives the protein CASRWEGGGTDTQYF.

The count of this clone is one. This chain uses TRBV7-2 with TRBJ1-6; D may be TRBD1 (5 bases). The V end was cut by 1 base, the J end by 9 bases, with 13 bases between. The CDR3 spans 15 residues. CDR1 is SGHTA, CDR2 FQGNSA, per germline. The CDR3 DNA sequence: TGTGCCAGCAGCTTAGGCGGGGCGTTACGTTCACCCCTCCACTTT. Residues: CASSLGGALRSPLHF.

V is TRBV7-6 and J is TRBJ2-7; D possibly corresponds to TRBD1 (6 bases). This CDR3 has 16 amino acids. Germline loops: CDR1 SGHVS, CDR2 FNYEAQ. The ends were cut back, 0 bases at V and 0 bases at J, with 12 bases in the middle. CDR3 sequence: CASSLASRGSSYEQYF. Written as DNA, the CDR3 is TGTGCCAGCAGCTTAGCATCGAGGGGGAGCTCCTACGAGCAGTACTTC.

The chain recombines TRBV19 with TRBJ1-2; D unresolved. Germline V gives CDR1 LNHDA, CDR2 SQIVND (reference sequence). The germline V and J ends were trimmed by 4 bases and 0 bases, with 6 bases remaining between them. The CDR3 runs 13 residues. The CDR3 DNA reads TGTGCCAGTAGTAAAACAGCTAACTATGGCTACACCTTC. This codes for CASSKTANYGYTF. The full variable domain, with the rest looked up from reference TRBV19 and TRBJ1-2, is DGGITQSPKYLFRKEGQNVTLSCEQNLNHDAMYWYRQDPGQGLRLIYYSQIVNDFQKGDIAEGYSVSREKKESFPLTVTSAQKNPTAFYLCASSKTANYGYTFGSGTRLTVV.

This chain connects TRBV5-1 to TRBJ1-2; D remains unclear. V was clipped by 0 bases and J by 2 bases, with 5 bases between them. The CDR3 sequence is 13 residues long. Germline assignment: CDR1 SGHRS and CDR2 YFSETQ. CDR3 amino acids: CASSLALNYGYTF. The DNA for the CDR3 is TGCGCCAGCAGCTTGGCCCTGAACTATGGCTACACCTTC.

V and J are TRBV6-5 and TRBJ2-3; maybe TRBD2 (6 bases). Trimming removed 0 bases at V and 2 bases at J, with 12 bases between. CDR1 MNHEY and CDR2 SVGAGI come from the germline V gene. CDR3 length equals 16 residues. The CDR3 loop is CASSYSRGTFTDTQYF. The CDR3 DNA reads TGTGCCAGCAGTTACTCACGGGGGACGTTCACAGATACGCAGTATTTT.

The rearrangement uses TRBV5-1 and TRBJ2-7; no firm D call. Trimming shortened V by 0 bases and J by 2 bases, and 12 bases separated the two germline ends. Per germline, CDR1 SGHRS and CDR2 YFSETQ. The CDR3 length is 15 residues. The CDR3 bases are TGCGCCAGCAGCTTGGGGCAGACTTCTACCTACGAGCAGTACTTC. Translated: CASSLGQTSTYEQYF.

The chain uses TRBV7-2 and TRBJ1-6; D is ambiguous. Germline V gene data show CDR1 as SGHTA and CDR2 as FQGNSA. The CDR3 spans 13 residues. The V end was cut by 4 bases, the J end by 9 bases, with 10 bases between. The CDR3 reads CASSSVLFSPLHF. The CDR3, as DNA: TGTGCCAGCAGCTCCGTGTTGTTTTCACCCCTCCACTTT. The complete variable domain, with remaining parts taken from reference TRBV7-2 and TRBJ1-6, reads GAGVSQSPSNKVTEKGKDVELRCDPISGHTALYWYRQSLGQGLEFLIYFQGNSAPDKSGLPSDRFSAERTGGSVSTLTIQRTQQEDSAVYLCASSSVLFSPLHFGNGTRLTVT.

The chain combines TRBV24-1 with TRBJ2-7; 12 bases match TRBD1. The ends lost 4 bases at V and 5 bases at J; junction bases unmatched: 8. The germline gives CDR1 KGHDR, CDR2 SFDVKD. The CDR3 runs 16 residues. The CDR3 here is CATSDTGTGGKNEQYF. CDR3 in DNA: TGTGCCACCAGTGACACCGGGACAGGGGGCAAAAACGAGCAGTACTTC.

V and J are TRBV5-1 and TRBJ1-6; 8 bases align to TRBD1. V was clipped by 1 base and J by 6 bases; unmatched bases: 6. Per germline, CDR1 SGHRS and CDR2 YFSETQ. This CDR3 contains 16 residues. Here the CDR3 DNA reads TGCGCCAGCAGCTTGATACAGGGGGGAGGTAATTCACCCCTCCACTTT. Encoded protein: CASSLIQGGGNSPLHF.

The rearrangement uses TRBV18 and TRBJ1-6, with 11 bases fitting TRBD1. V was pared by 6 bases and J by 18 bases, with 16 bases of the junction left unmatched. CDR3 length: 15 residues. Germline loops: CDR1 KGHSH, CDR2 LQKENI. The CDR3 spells CASSTSGTGGQETHF. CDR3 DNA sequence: TGTGCCAGCTCTACATCCGGGACAGGGGGGCAAGAGACCCACTTT. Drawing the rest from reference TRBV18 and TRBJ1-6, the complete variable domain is NAGVMQNPRHLVRRRGQEARLRCSPMKGHSHVYWYRQLPEEGLKFMVYLQKENIIDESGMPKERFSAEFPKEGPSILRIQQVVRGDSAAYFCASSTSGTGGQETHFGNGTRLTVT.

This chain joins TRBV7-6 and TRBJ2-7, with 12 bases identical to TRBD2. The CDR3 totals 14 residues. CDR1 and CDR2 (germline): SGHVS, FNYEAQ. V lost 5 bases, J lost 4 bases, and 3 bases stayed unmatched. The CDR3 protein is CASSPGLAGYEQYF. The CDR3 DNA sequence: TGTGCCAGCAGCCCAGGACTAGCGGGGTACGAGCAGTACTTC.

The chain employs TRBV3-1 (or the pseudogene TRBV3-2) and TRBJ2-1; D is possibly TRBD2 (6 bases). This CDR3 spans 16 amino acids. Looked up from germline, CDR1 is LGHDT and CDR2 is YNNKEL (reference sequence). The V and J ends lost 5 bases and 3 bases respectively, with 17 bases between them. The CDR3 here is CASSAVGRRHYNEQFF. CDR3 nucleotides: TGTGCCAGCAGCGCAGTGGGGAGGAGGCACTACAATGAGCAGTTCTTC.

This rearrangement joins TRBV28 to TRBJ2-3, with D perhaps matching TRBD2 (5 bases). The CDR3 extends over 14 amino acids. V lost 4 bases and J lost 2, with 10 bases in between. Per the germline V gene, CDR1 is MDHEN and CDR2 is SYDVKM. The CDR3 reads CASSSTGITDTQYF. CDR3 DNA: TGTGCCAGCAGTTCGACGGGGATCACAGATACGCAGTATTTT.

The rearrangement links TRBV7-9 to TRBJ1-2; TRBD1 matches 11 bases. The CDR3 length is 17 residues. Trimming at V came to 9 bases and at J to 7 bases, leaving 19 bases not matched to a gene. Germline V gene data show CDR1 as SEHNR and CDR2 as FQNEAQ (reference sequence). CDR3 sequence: CARPPARLGQGVSGYTF. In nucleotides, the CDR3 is TGTGCCAGACCACCTGCCAGGTTGGGACAGGGGGTTTCTGGCTACACCTTC.

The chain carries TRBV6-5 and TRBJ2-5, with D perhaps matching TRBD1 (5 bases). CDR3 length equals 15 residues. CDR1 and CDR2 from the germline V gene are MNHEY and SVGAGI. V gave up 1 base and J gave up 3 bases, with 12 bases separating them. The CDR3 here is CASSYFTDKKETQYF. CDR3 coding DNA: TGTGCCAGCAGTTACTTCACGGACAAGAAAGAGACCCAGTACTTC.

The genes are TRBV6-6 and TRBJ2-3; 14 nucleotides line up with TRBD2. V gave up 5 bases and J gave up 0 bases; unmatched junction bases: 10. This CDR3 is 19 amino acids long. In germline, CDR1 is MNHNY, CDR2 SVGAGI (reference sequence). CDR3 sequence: CASSRTSGRTTSSTDTQYF. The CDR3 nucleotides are TGTGCCAGCAGTCGGACTAGCGGGAGGACTACCTCTAGCACAGATACGCAGTATTTT.

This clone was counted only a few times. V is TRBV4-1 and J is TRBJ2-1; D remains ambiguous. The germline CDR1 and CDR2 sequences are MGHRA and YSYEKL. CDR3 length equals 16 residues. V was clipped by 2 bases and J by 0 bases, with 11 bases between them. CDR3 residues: CASSQIWRGSYNEQFF. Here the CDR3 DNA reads TGCGCCAGCAGCCAAATTTGGAGAGGCTCCTACAATGAGCAGTTCTTC.

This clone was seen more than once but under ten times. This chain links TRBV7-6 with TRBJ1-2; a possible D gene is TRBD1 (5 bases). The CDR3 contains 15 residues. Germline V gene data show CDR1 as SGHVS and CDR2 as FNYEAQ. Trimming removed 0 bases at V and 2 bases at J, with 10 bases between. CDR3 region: CASSLAPSGNYGYTF. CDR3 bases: TGTGCCAGCAGCTTAGCGCCATCAGGGAACTATGGCTACACCTTC.

DNA of the CDR3: TGTGCCAGCAGAAAGGGGTCGGCTAACTATGGCTACACCTTC. Translation: CASRKGSANYGYTF. The gene calls are TRBV28 and TRBJ1-2; the D gene is possibly TRBD1 (5 bases). The length of the CDR3 is 14 residues. Between the trimmed V and J ends, which lost 6 bases and 0 bases, there was a span of 11 bases. Germline V gives CDR1 MDHEN, CDR2 SYDVKM.

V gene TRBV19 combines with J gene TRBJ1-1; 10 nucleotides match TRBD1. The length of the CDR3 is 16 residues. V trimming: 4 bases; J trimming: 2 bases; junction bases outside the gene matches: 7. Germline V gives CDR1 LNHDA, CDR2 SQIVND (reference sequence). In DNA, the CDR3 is TGTGCCAGTAGTAGCCGGGACAGGGGCCGCAACACTGAAGCTTTCTTT. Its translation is CASSSRDRGRNTEAFF. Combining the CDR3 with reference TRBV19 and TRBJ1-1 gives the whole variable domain DGGITQSPKYLFRKEGQNVTLSCEQNLNHDAMYWYRQDPGQGLRLIYYSQIVNDFQKGDIAEGYSVSREKKESFPLTVTSAQKNPTAFYLCASSSRDRGRNTEAFFGQGTRLTVV.

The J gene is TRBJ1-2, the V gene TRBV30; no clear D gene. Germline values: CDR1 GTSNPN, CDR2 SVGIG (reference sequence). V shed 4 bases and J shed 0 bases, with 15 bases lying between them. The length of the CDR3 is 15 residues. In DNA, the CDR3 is TGTGCCTGGACCGTTGTTAGCGGAGCTAACTATGGCTACACCTTC. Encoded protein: CAWTVVSGANYGYTF.